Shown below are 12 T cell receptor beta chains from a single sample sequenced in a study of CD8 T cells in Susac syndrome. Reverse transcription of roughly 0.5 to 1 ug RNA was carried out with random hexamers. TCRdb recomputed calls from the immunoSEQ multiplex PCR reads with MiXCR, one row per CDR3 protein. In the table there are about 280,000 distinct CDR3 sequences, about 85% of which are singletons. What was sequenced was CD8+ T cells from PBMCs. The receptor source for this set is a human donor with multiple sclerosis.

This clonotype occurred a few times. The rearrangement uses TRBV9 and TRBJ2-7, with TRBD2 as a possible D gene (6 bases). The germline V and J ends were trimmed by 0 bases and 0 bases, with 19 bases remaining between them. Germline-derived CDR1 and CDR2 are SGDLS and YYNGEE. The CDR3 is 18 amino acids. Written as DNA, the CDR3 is TGTGCCAGCAGCGTAGCCGTTGGTCGGGGGAAAGACTCCTACGAGCAGTACTTC. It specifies CASSVAVGRGKDSYEQYF. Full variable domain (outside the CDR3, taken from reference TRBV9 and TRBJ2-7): DSGVTQTPKHLITATGQRVTLRCSPRSGDLSVYWYQQSLDQGLQFLIQYYNGEERAKGNILERFSAQQFPDLHSELNLSSLELGDSALYFCASSVAVGRGKDSYEQYFGPGTRLTVT.

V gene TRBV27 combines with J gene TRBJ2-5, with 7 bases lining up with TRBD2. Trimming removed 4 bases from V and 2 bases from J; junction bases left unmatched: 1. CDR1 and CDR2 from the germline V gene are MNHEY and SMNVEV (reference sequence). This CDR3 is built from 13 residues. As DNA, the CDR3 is TGTGCCAGCAGTTCAGCGGGGCAAGAGACCCAGTACTTC. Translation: CASSSAGQETQYF.

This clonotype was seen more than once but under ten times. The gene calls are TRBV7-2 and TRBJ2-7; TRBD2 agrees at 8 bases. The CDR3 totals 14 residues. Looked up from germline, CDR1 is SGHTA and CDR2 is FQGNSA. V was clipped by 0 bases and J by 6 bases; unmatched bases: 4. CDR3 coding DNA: TGTGCCAGCAGCTTAGCTGGGCGGGGGGTCGAGCAGTACTTC. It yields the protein CASSLAGRGVEQYF.

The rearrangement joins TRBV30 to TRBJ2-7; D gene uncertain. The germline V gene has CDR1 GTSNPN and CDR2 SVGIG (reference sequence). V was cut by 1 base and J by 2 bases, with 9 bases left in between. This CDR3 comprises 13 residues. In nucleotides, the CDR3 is TGTGCCTGGAGTGGCGGCTATACCTACGAGCAGTACTTC. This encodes CAWSGGYTYEQYF.

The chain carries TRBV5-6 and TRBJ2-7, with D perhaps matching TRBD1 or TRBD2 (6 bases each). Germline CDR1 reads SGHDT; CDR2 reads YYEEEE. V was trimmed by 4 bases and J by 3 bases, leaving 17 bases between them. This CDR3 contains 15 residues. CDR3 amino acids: CASSPFGRGLYEQYF. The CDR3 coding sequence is TGTGCCAGCAGCCCCTTCGGCCGGGGGCTCTACGAGCAGTACTTC. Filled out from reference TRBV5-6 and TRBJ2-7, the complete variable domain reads DAGVTQSPTHLIKTRGQQVTLRCSPKSGHDTVSWYQQALGQGPQFIFQYYEEEERQRGNFPDRFSGHQFPNYSSELNVNALLLGDSALYLCASSPFGRGLYEQYFGPGTRLTVT.

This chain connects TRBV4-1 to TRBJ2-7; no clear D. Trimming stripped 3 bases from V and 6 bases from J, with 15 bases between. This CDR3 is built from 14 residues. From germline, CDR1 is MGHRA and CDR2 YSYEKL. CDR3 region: CASSQSLSEFEQYF. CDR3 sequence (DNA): TGCGCCAGCAGCCAGTCTCTTTCAGAGTTCGAGCAGTACTTC.

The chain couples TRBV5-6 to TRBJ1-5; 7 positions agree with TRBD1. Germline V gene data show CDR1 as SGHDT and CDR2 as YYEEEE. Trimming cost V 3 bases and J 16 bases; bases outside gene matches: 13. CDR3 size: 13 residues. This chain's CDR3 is CASSWGTAVPDHF. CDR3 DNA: TGTGCCAGCAGCTGGGGGACAGCCGTGCCGGATCATTTT.

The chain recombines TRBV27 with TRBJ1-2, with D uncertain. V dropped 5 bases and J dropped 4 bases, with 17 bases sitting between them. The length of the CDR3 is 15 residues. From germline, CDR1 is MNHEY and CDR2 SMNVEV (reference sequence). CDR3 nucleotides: TGTGCCAGCAGTCCTGACACACGGACCCCCTATGGCTACACCTTC. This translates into CASSPDTRTPYGYTF.

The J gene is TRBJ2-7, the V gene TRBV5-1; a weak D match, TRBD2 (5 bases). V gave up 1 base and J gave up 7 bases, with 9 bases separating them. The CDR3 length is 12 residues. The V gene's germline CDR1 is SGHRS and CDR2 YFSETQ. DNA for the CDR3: TGCGCCAGCAGCTTGCGGGGATTGGAGCAGTACTTC. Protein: CASSLRGLEQYF.

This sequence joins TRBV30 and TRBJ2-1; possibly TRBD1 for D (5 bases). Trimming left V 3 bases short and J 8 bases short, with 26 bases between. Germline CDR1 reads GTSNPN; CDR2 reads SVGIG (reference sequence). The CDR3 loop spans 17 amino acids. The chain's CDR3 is CAWSEFQGWGSFDEQFF. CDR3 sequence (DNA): TGTGCCTGGAGCGAATTCCAGGGCTGGGGCTCGTTCGATGAGCAGTTCTTC.

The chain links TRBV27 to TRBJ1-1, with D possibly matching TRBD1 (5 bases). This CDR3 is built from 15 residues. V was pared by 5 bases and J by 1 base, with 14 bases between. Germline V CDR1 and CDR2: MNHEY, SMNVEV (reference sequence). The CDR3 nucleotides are TGTGCCAGCAGTCCTCGGACGGGACCGAACACTGAAGCTTTCTTT. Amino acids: CASSPRTGPNTEAFF.

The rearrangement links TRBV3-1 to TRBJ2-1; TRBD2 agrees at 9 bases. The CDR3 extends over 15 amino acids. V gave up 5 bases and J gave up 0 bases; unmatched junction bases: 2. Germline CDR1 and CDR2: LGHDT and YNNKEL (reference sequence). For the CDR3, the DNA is TGTGCCAGCAGCTTAGCGGGGGCCTCCTACAATGAGCAGTTCTTC. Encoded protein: CASSLAGASYNEQFF.